This T cell receptor beta chain was captured by sequencing in a study of CD8+CD57+ T cells in acquired aplastic anemia. Sequencing involved patients with CD8+CD57+ cell expansion previously shown by flow cytometry. As for this clonotype: The junction shows a germline mismatch at one end, possibly a read error.

The CDR3 has 14 amino acids. Germline-derived CDR1 and CDR2 are SEHNR and FQNEAQ (reference sequence). TCR beta VDJ and CDR3 profiling used genomic DNA as template. Using its own MiXCR run on the reads, TCRdb lists one record per CDR3 protein. The repertoire holds about 260,000 distinct CDR3 sequences, with approximately 79% as singletons. The V call is TRBV7-9, the J call TRBJ1-6; D remains ambiguous. The receptor comes from a human donor with aplastic anemia. Material for sequencing was sorted CD4+, CD8+, or CD8+CD57+ T cells (not recorded which) from PBMCs. The CDR3 loop is CASSLGAHSAPLNF. The DNA for the CDR3 is TGTGCCAGCAGCTTGGGTGCGCATAGTGCACCGCTCAACTTT.